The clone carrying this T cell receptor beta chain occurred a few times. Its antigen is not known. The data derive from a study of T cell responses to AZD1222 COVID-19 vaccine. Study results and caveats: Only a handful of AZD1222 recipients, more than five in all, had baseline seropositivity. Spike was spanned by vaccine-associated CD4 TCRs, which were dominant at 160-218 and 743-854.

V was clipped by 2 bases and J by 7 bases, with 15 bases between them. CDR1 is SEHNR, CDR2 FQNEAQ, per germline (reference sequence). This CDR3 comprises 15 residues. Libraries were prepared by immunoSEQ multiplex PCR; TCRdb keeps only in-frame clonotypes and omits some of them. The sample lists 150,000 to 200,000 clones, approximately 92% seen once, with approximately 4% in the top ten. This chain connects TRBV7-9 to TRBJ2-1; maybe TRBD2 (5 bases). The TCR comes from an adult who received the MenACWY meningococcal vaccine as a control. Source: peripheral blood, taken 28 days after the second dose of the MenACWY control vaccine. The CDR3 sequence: CASSLRLSPGNEQFF. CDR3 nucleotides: TGTGCCAGCAGCTTACGTCTCTCCCCGGGGAATGAGCAGTTCTTC.